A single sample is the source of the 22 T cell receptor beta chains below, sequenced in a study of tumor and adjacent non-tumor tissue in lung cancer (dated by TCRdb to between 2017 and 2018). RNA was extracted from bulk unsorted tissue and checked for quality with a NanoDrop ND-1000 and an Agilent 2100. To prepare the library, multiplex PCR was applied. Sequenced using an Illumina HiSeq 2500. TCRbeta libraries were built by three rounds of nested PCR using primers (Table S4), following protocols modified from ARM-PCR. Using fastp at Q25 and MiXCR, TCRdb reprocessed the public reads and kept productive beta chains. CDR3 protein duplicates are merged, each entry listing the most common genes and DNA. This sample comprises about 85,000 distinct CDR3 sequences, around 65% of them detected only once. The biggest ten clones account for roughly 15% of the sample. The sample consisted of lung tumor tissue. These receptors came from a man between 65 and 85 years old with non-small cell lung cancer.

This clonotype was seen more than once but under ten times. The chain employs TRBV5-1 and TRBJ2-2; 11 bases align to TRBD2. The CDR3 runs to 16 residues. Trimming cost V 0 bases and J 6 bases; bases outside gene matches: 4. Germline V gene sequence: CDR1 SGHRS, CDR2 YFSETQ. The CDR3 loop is CASSLGLAGLSGELFF. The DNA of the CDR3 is TGCGCCAGCAGCTTGGGACTAGCGGGATTGTCCGGGGAGCTGTTTTTT.

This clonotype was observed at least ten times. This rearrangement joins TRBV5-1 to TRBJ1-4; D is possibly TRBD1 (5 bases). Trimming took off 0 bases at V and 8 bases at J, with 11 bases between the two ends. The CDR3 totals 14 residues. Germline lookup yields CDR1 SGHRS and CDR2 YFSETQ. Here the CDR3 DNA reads TGCGCCAGCAGCTTGGGCGGGGGTTCGGAAAAACTGTTTTTT. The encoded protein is CASSLGGGSEKLFF.

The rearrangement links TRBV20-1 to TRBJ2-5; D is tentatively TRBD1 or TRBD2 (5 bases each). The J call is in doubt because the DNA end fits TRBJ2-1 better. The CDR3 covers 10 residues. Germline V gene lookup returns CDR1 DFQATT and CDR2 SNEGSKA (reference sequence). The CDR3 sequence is CSVRARDQFF. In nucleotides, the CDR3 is TGCAGTGTCAGAGCCAGGGACCAGTTCTTC.

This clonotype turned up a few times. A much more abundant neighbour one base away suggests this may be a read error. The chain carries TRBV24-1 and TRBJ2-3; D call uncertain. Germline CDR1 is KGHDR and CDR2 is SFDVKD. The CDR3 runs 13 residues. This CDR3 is CSTSDFGTDTQYF. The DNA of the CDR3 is TGTTCCACCAGTGATTTTGGGACAGATACGCAGTATTTT.

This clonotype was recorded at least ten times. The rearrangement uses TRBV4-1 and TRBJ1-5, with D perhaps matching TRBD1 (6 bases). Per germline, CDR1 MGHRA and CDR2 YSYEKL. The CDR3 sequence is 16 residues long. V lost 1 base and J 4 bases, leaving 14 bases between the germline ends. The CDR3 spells CASSQGVGTQNQPQHF. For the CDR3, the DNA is TGCGCCAGCAGCCAAGGCGTAGGGACACAAAATCAGCCCCAGCATTTT.

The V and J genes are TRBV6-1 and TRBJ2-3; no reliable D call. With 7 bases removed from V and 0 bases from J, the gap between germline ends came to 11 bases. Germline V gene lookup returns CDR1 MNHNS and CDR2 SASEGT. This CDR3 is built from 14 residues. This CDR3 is CASKRTHSTDTQYF. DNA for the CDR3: TGTGCCAGCAAAAGGACCCACAGCACAGATACGCAGTATTTT.

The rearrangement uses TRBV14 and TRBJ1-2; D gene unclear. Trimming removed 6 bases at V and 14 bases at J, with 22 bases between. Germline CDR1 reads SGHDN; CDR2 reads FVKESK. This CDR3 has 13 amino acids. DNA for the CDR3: TGTGCCAGCAGTCCGCGGCGAAACTATGGCCAGACCTTC. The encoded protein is CASSPRRNYGQTF.

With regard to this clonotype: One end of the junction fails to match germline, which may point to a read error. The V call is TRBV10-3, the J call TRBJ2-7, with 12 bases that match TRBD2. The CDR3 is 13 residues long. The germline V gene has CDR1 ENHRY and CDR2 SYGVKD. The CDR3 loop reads CTTGTSGLYEQYF. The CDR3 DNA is TGCACCACAGGGACTAGCGGGCTCTACGAGCAGTACTTC.

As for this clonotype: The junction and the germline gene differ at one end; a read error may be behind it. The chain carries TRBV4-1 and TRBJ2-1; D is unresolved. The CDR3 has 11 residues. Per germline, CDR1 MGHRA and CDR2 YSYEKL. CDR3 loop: CASSQDRVAFF. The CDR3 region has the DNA TGCGCCAGTAGCCAAGATAGGGTCGCTTTCTTC.

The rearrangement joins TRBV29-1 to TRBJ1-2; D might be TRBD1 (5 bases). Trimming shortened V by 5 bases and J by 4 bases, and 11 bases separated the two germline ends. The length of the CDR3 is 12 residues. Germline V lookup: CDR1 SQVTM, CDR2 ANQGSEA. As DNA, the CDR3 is TGCAGCGTTCGGGGGGACCCCTATGGCTACACCTTC. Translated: CSVRGDPYGYTF.

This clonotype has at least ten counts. This chain's CDR3 is CASSAGRVRQETQYF. The CDR3 DNA follows: TGTGCCAGCAGTGCTGGTCGGGTCCGGCAAGAGACCCAGTACTTC. The rearrangement links TRBV6-1 to TRBJ2-5; unclear D gene. Germline V gene data show CDR1 as MNHNS and CDR2 as SASEGT. The CDR3 contains 15 residues. The V end lost 4 bases, the J end lost 2 bases, and 14 bases lay between the germline ends.

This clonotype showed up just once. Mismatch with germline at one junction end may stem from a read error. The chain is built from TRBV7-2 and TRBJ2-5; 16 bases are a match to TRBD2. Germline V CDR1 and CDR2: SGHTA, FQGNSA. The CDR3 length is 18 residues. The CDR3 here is CVSSWGLAGGPRWETQCF. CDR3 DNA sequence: TGTGTCAGCAGCTGGGGACTAGCGGGAGGGCCTAGATGGGAGACCCAGTGCTTC.

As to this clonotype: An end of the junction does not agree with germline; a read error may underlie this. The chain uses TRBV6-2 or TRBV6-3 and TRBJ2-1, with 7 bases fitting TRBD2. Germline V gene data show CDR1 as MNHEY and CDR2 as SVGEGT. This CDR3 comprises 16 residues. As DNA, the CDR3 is TGTGCCAGCAGTTACCCTCGGGGGGACTTCTACAATGAGCAGCTCTTC. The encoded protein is CASSYPRGDFYNEQLF.

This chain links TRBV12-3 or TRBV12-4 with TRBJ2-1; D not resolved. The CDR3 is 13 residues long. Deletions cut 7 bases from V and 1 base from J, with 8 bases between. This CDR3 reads CASNFGSYNEQFF. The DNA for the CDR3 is TGTGCCAGCAACTTCGGGTCCTACAATGAGCAGTTCTTC.

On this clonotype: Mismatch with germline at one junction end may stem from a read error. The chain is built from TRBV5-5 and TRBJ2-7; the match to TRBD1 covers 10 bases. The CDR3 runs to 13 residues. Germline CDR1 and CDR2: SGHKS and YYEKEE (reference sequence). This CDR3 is CVSSRDRGYEQYF. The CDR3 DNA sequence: TGTGTCAGCAGCCGGGACAGGGGCTACGAGCAGTACTTT. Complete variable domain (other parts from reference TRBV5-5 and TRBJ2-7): DAGVTQSPTHLIKTRGQQVTLRCSPISGHKSVSWYQQVLGQGPQFIFQYYEKEERGRGNFPDRFSARQFPNYSSELNVNALLLGDSALYLCVSSRDRGYEQYFGPGTRLTVT.

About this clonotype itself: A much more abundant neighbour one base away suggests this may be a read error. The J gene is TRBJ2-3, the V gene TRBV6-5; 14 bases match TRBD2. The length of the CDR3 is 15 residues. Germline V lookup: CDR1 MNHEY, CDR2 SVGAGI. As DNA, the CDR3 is TGTGCCAGCAGCCGACTAGCGGGAGGGATGGGGACGCGGTATTTT. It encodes CASSRLAGGMGTRYF.

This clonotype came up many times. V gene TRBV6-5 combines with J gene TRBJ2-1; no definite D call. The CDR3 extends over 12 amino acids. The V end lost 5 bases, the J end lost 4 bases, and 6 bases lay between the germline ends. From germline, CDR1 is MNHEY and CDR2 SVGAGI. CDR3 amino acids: CASSRTYNEQFF. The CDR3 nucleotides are TGTGCCAGCAGTCGAACTTACAATGAGCAGTTCTTC.

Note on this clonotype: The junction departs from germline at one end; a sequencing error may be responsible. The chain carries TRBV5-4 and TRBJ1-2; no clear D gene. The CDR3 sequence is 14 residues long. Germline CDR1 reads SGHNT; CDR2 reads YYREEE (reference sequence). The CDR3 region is CASSLGTWAYDYTF. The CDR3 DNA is TGTGCCAGCAGTTTGGGAACATGGGCGTATGACTACACCTTC.

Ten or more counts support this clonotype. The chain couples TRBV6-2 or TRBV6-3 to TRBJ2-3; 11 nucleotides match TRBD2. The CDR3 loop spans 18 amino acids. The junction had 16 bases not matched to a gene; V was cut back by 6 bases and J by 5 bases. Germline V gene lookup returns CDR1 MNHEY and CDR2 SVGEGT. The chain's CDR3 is CASRTYSLAGGERDTQYF. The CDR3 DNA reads TGTGCCAGCAGGACTTACAGTTTAGCGGGAGGGGAGCGAGATACGCAGTATTTT.

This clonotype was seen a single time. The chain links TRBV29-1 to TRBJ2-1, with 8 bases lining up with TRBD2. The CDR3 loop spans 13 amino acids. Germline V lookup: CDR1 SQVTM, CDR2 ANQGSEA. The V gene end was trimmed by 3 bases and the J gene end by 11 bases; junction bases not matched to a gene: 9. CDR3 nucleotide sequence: TGCAGCGTTGAGCCGGGAGGGCCGGGTAAGCAGTTCTTC. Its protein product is CSVEPGGPGKQFF.

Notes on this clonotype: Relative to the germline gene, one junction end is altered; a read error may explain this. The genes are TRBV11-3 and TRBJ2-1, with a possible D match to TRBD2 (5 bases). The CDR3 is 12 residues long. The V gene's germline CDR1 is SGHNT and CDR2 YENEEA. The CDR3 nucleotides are TGTGTCAGCAGCCCCGAGGGAGATGAGCAGTTCTTC. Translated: CVSSPEGDEQFF.

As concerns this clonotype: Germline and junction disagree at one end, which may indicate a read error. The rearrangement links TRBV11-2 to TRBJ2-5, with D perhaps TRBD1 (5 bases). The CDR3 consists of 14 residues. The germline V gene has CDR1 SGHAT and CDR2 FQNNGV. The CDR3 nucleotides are TGTGCCAGCAGCTTAGTGGGGCGTCAAGAGACGCAGTACTTC. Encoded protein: CASSLVGRQETQYF.